The T cell receptor (beta chain) under discussion was sequenced for a study of T cells in Graves' hyperthyroidism and ophthalmopathy. Overall study findings and caveats: Researchers report that a 13 V-J model separated ophthalmopathy from stable hyperthyroidism.

In this sample, this clonotype turned up many times. The antigen is not known. The CDR3 is 14 amino acids. V gave up 2 bases and J gave up 4 bases; unmatched junction bases: 2. Per germline, CDR1 LGHDT and CDR2 YNNKEL (reference sequence). Amplification of TCR beta CDR3 regions was performed using RNA transcripts as template. TCR CDR3 regions were first amplified by RT-PCR with HTBI primers. TCRdb reprocessed the multiplex PCR reads via MiXCR and lists one record per CDR3 protein. The sample has around 250,000 distinct CDR3 sequences, roughly 15% seen once; the top ten hold 10% to 15%. Input material: blood. J is TRBJ2-7 and V is TRBV3-1, with 10 bases aligning to TRBD1. This TCR was recovered from a woman in her forties with Graves' hyperthyroidism that later progressed to Graves' ophthalmopathy. Here the CDR3 reads CASSQPGQGYEQYF. CDR3 DNA sequence: TGTGCCAGCAGCCAACCGGGACAGGGGTACGAGCAGTACTTC.